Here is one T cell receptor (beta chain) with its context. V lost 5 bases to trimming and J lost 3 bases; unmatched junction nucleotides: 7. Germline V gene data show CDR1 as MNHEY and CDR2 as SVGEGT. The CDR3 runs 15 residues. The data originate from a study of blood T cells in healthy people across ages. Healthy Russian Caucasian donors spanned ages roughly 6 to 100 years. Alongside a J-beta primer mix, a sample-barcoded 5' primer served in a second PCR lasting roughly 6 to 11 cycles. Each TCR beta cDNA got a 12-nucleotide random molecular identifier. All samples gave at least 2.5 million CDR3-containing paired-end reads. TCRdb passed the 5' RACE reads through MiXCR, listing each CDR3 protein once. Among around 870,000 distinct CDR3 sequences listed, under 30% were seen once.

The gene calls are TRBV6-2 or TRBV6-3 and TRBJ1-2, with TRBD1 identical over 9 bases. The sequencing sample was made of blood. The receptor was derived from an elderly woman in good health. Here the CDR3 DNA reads TGTGCCAGCAGTACCCGACAGGGGGAATACTATGGCTACACCTTC. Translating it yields CASSTRQGEYYGYTF.